Listed here are 5 T cell receptor beta chains from one sample, sequenced in a study of cytomegalovirus exposure and HLA in healthy donors. The PCR was carried out with 60 Vbeta primers and 13 Jbeta primers. Some clones are missing from TCRdb's copy, which holds only in-frame ones; the method was immunoSEQ multiplex PCR. The sample contains 130,000 or so clones, 79% of which appear only once. Source material: PBMCs. Source of these receptors: a male donor in good health and CMV-seronegative.

The CDR3 DNA sequence: TGCGCCAGCAGCCCCTCCGGGAGCCAAAGACTCTACGAGCAGTACTTC. It specifies CASSPSGSQRLYEQYF. V gene TRBV4-1 combines with J gene TRBJ2-7; D possibly corresponds to TRBD2 (6 bases). Trimming left V 4 bases short and J 3 bases short, with 19 bases between. In germline, CDR1 is MGHRA, CDR2 YSYEKL. CDR3 length equals 16 residues.

The chain recombines TRBV6-6 with TRBJ2-1, with TRBD2 as a possible D gene (6 bases). The V gene lost 6 bases and the J gene lost 5 bases, with 11 bases spanning the gap. From germline, CDR1 is MNHNY and CDR2 SVGAGI (reference sequence). This CDR3 is 13 amino acids long. The CDR3 sequence is CASRRDFHNEQFF. The CDR3 DNA is TGTGCCAGCAGGCGGGACTTTCACAATGAGCAGTTCTTC.

A note on this clone: The junction departs from germline at one end; a sequencing error may be responsible. The chain is built from TRBV7-7 and TRBJ2-2, with D possibly TRBD1 on 6 matching bases. Germline CDR1 and CDR2: SSHAT and FNYEAQ (reference sequence). There are 13 residues in the CDR3. The CDR3 DNA follows: TGTGCTAGCAGCCGCACAGGGCTTGGGGAGCTGTTTTTT. It translates to CASSRTGLGELFF.

The chain is built from TRBV7-3 and TRBJ1-2, with D tentatively TRBD1 (6 bases). CDR1 and CDR2 (germline): SGHTA, FQGTGA. This CDR3 region has 12 residues. V was shortened by 3 bases and J by 10 bases, with 12 bases between the two germline ends. The DNA for the CDR3 is TGTGCCAGCAGCTTGTCAGGGGCCGACTACACCTTC. It is translated as CASSLSGADYTF.

This clone occurred many times. This chain joins TRBV6-5 and TRBJ2-7; D unresolved. The germline CDR1 and CDR2 sequences are MNHEY and SVGAGI. V lost 8 bases to trimming and J lost 0 bases, with 8 bases between them. The CDR3 has 12 amino acids. CDR3 residues: CASHSPSYEQYF. The CDR3 DNA reads TGTGCCAGCCACTCCCCCTCCTACGAGCAGTACTTC.